This T cell receptor (beta chain) came from a study of blood T cell repertoires in COVID-19 (dated by TCRdb to about 2020). Broadly, across the study: Samples from collaborators originated in the United States, Italy and Spain and spanned both the acute and convalescent phases of COVID-19. The prospective study material was composed of cDNA or gDNA derived from T cells, B-cell-depleted T cells, or PBMCs. Deeply sampled blood TCRbeta repertoires from subjects exposed to, actively infected with, or recovered from COVID-19 were included in the dataset. The samples were drawn from two sources: the first 160 participants of the ongoing ImmuneRACE study, and 1,254 subjects contributed by 6 global collaborators. A de-identified subject ID, COVID-19 status, age in years and sex were almost always included in the sample metadata. Where available, HLA class I and class II types were taken from metadata supplied by the sample provider and were not determined by assay-based typing. The repertoires were released in a freely available public database meant as a resource for research on the immune response to SARS-CoV-2.

The immunoSEQ Assay, a bias-controlled multiplex PCR, was used to amplify TCRbeta CDR3 regions from genomic DNA. For the original study's pipeline: The number of nucleated cells in each sample was estimated from the amplification of reference gene primers within the assay. To quantify the absolute abundance of each unique TCRbeta CDR3 rearrangement, sequence reads were collapsed and filtered. For each sample, productive Simpson clonality was calculated by taking the square root of Simpson's diversity index across productive rearrangements. Imported from immuneACCESS, the table was reduced by TCRdb to in-frame sequences with V and J called. These copies leave out some clones; in studies compared against another copy, an unresolved V gene accounts for under half, and the cause of the remainder is not known. V, J and clone size are taken as reported in that table, and D and trimming were inferred from the DNA itself. The sample profile shows 200,000 to 250,000 clones; 80% to 90% of them were found once. The top ten hold over 3% of the sample.

Study-wide conclusions, independent of this receptor: The quantity of clinical and demographic metadata differed by source and by participant and was supplied without curation.

As for this clone: It lacks a known antigen. Base qualities were left out, and no much larger clone turns up one base away.

The CDR3 has 15 amino acids, counting the end cysteine and phenylalanine. Here the CDR3 DNA is all that survives: 45 bases in frame from base 1. For CDR1 and CDR2, the germline V gene lists KGHDR and SFDVKD. Compared with germline, V lacks 7 bases and J lacks 9 bases; bases without a gene match: 12. Participants in the prospective study were aged roughly 18 to 100 years, lived in 20 to 30 United States geographic areas, and enrolled through a virtual design. Cohort assignment in the prospective study relied on participant-reported clinical history from a screening survey and a study questionnaire. Mobile phlebotomists in the prospective study collected whole blood, serum and a nasopharyngeal or oropharyngeal swab from every participant. Participants in the prospective study had the option to provide additional blood draws and questionnaires over a 2-month period. Before DNA extraction, prospective study blood samples were shipped either frozen or at room temperature.

This TCR was sampled from a middle-aged woman with acute COVID-19. Here the chain combines TRBV24-1 and TRBJ2-1; 9 bases in the middle match TRBD1. Material for sequencing was PBMCs or T cells enriched from blood (not recorded which). CDR3 protein: CATRDGTGSFGEQFF. The DNA sequence reads TGTGCCACCAGGGACGGGACAGGGTCATTCGGTGAGCAGTTCTTC.